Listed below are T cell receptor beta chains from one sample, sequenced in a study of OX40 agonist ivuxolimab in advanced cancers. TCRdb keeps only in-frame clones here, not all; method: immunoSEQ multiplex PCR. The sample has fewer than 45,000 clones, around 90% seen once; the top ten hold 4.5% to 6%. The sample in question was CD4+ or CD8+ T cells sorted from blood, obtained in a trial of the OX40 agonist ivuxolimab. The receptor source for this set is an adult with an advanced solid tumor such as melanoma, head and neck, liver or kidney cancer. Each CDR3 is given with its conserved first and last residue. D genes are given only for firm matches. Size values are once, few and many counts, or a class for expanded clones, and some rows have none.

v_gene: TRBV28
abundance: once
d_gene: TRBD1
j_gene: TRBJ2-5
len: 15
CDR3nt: TGTGCCAGCACCGAAGACAGGGGGCTAAAGGAGACCCAGTACTTC
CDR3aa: CASTEDRGLKETQYF

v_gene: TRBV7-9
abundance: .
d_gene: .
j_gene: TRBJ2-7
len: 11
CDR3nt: TGTGCCAGCAGCCCAACCGGGGAGCAGTACTTC
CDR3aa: CASSPTGEQYF

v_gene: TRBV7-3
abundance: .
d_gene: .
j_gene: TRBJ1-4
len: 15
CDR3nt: TGTGCCAGCAGTTTTCCGGGGCAGGGTGAGGAAAAACTGTTTTTT
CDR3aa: CASSFPGQGEEKLFF

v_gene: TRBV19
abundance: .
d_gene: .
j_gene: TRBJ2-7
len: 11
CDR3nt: TGTGCCAGCTTTGAAGCGGGCGAGCAGTACTTC
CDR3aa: CASFEAGEQYF

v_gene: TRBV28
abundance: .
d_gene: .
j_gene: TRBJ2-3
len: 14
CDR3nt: TGTGCCAGCAGTCCGAGGACACTCACAGATACGCAGTATTTT
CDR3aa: CASSPRTLTDTQYF

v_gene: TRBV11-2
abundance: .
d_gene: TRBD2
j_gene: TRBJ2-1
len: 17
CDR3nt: TGTGCCAGCAGCTACCTAGCGGGCCTGAGCTCCTACAATGAGCAGTTCTTC
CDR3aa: CASSYLAGLSSYNEQFF

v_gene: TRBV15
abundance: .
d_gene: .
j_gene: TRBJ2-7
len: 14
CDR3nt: TGTGCCACCAGCAGCCCGTCGAGCTCCTACGAGCAGTACTTC
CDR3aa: CATSSPSSSYEQYF

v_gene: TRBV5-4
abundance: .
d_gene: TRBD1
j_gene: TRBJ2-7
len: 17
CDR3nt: TGTGCCAGCAGCTTGACCCGAGGGACAGGTCTTGCCTACGAGCAGTACTTC
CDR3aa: CASSLTRGTGLAYEQYF

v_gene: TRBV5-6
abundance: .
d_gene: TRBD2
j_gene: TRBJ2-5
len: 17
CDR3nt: TGTGCCAGCAGCAGAGCCGTCGGCGGGAGGGCCTTGGAGACCCAGTACTTC
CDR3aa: CASSRAVGGRALETQYF

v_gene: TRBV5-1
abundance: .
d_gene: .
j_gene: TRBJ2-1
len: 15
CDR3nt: TGCGCCAGCAGCCCCTTATGGTGGGAGAGTAATGAGCAGTTCTTC
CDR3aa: CASSPLWWESNEQFF

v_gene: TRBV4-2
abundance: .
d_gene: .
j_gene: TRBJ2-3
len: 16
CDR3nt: TGTGCCAGCAGCCAAGATGGGGGGGCCAACGGAGATACGCAGTATTTT
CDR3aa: CASSQDGGANGDTQYF

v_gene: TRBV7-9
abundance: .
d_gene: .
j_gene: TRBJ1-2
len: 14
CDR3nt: TGTGCCAGCAGCTTAGCGTGGGAGGTCGGTGGCTACACCTTC
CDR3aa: CASSLAWEVGGYTF

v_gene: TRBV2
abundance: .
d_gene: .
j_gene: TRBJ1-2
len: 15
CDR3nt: TGTGCCAGCAGTACGGGGCAGGGCTCTAACTATGGCTACACCTTC
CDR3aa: CASSTGQGSNYGYTF

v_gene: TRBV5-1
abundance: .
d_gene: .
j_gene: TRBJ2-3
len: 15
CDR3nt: TGCGCCAGCAGCTTGGGGAACCCGACGGGAGATACGCAGTATTTT
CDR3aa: CASSLGNPTGDTQYF

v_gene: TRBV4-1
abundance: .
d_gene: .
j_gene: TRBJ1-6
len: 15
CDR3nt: TGCGCCAGCAGCCAAGAAGGCACCCGTAATTCACCCCTCCACTTT
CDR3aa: CASSQEGTRNSPLHF

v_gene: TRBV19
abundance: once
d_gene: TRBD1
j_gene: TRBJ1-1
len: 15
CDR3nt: TGTGCCAGTAGTGACAGGGGGGGCGAACACACTGAAGCTTTCTTT
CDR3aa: CASSDRGGEHTEAFF

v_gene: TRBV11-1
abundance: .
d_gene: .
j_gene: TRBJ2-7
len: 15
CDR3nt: TGTGCCAGCAGCGCACGGACTACCCAGCGGAGCGAGCAGTACTTC
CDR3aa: CASSARTTQRSEQYF

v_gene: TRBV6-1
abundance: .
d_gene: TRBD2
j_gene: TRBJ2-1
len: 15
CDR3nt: TGTGCCAGCAGTGAATTTGGCGGGAGGGCCCTTGAGCAGTTCTTC
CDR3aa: CASSEFGGRALEQFF

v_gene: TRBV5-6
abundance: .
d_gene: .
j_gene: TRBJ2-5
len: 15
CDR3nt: TGTGCCAGCAGCTTGGGTCTACAACCCCAAGAGACCCAGTACTTC
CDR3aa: CASSLGLQPQETQYF

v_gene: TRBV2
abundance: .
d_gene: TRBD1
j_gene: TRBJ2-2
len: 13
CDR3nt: TGTGCCAGCAGGGGACAGTACACCGGGGAGCTGTTTTTT
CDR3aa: CASRGQYTGELFF

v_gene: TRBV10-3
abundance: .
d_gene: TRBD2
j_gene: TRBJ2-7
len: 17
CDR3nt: TGTGCCATCAGTGAGACCCCGGGACTAGCGGGAGGTGCCGAGCAGTACTTC
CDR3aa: CAISETPGLAGGAEQYF

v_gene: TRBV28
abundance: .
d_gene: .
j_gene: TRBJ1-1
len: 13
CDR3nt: TGTGCCATTAAGGGCCTTAGGAACACTGAAGCTTTCTTT
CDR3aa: CAIKGLRNTEAFF

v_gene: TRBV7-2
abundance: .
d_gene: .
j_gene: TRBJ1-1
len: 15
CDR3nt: TGTGCCAGCAGCTTAAGGGGTCAGGTATTCATCCAAGCTTTCTTT
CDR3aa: CASSLRGQVFIQAFF

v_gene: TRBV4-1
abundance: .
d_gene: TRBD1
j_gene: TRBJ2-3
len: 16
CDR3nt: TGCGCCAGCAGCCAAGAGGACAGGGGGTTTGCAGATACGCAGTATTTT
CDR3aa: CASSQEDRGFADTQYF

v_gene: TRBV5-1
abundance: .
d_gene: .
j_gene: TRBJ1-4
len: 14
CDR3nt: TGCGCCAGCAGCTTGGATGTGCGAGTGGAAAAACTGTTTTTT
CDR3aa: CASSLDVRVEKLFF

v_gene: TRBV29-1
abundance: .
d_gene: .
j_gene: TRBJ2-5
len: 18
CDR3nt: TGCAGCGTTGAGAACCCACTTGACAGGAGCCTCGCTAAGGAGACCCAGTACTTC
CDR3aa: CSVENPLDRSLAKETQYF

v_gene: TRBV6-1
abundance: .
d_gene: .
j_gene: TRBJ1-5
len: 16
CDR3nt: TGTGCCAGCAGTGAAGCAAGGACGGATCGTTTTCAGCCCCAGCATTTT
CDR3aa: CASSEARTDRFQPQHF

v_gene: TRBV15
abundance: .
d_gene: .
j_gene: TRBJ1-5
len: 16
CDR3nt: TGTGCCACCAGCAGAGACGAGGACAGAGCAAATCAGCCCCAGCATTTT
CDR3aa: CATSRDEDRANQPQHF

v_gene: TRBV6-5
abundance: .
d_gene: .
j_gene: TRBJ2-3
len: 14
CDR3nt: TGTGCCAGCAGTCGTAGCGGATACACAGATACGCAGTATTTT
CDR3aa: CASSRSGYTDTQYF

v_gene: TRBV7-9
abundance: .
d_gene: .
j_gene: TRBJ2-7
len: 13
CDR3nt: TGTGCCAGCAGCGGAAGAAACCGGGGCGAGCAGTACTTC
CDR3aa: CASSGRNRGEQYF

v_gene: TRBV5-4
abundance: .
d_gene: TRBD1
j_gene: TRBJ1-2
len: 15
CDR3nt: TGTGCCAGCAGCTTTTCGGACAGGGTTTTCTATGGCTACACCTTC
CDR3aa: CASSFSDRVFYGYTF

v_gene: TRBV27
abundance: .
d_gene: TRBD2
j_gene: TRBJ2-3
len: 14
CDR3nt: TGTGCCAGGACCCTAGCGGGAATAACAGATACGCAGTATTTT
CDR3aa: CARTLAGITDTQYF

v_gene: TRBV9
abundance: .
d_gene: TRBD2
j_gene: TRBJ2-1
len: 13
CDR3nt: TGTGCCAGCAGCGGGGACTACTACAATGAGCAGTTCTTC
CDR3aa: CASSGDYYNEQFF

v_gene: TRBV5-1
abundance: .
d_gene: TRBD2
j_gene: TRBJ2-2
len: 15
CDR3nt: TGCGCCAGCAGCTTGGGGGGACTAGCGACCGGGGAGCTGTTTTTT
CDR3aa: CASSLGGLATGELFF

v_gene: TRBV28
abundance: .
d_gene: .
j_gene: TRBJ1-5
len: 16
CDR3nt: TGTGCCAGCACCATAGGCGGGACACTTAGCAATCAGCCCCAGCATTTT
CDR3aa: CASTIGGTLSNQPQHF

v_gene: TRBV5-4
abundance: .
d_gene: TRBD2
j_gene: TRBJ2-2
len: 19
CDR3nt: TGTGCCAGCAGCTTGGTTACTAGCGGGAGGGCCCTCGGCACCGGGGAGCTGTTTTTT
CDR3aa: CASSLVTSGRALGTGELFF

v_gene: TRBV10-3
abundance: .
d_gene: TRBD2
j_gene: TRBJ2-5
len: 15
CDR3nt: TGTGCCATCAAACGGGACGGCGGGAGACAAGAGACCCAGTACTTC
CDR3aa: CAIKRDGGRQETQYF

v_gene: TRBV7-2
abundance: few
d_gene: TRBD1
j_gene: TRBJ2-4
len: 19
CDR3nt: TGTGCCAGCGATACTGGACAGGGGGTGAACCCCCTAGCCAAAAACATTCAGTACTTC
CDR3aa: CASDTGQGVNPLAKNIQYF

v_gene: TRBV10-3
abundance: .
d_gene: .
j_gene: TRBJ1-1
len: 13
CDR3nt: TGTGCCATCAGGATAGACGAGCCCACTGAAGCTTTCTTT
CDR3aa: CAIRIDEPTEAFF

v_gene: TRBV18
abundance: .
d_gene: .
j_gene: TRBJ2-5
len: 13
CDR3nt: TGTGCCAGCTCACCAGAGGGACGTCGCACCCAGTACTTC
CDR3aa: CASSPEGRRTQYF

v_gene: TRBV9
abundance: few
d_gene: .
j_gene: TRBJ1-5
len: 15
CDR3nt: TGTGCCAGCAGCGTAGATTCGGGGGGAAATCAGCCCCAGCATTTT
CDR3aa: CASSVDSGGNQPQHF

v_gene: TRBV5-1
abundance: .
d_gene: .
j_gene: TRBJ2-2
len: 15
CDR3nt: TGCGCCAGCAGCCCTGGTGCTCGCAGGGCCGGGGAGCTGTTTTTT
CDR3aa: CASSPGARRAGELFF

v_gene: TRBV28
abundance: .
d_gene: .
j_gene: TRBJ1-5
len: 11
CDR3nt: TGTGCCAGCAGTTTCCTGGGGCCCCAGCATTTT
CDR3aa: CASSFLGPQHF

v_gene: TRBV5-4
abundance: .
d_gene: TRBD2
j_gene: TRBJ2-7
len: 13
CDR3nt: TGTGCCAGCAGACGGGGGGAGGGGAGCGAGCAGTACTTC
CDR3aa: CASRRGEGSEQYF

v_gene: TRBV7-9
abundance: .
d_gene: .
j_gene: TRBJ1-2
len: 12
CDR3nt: TGTGCCAGCACCCAGGACCTCTATGGCTACACCTTC
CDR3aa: CASTQDLYGYTF

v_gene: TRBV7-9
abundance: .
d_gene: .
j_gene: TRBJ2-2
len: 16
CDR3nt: TGTGCCAGCAGCCGGGCCCCGGGGGGCGCGGCCGGGGAGCTGTTTTTT
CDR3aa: CASSRAPGGAAGELFF

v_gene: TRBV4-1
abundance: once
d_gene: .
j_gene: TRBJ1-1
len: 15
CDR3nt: TGCGCCAGCAGCCAAGACGAACGTTTGAACACTGAAGCTTTCTTT
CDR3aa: CASSQDERLNTEAFF

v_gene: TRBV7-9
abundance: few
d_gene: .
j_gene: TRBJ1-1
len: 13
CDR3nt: TGTGCCACCACCTTGGACCTGAACACTGAAGCTTTCTTT
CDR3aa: CATTLDLNTEAFF

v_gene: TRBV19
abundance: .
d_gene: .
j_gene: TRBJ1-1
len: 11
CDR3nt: TGTGCCAGTATAACGCGGGGTGTAGCTTTCTTT
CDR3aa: CASITRGVAFF

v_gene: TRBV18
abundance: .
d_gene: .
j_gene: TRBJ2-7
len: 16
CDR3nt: TGTGCCAGCTCACCAAGTCCGAAAAGGGTTTCCTACGAGCAGTACTTC
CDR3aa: CASSPSPKRVSYEQYF

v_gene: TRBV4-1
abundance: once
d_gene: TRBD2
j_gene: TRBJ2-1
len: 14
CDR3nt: TGCGCCAGCAGCCAAGTACAGCGGGGGAGTGAGCAGTTCTTC
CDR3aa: CASSQVQRGSEQFF

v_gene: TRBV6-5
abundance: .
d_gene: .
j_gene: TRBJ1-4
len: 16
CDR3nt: TGTGCCAGCAGTTATGCCCAGGGTGCAACTAATGAAAAACTGTTTTTT
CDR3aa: CASSYAQGATNEKLFF

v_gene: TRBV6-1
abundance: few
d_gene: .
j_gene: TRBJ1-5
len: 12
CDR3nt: TGTGCCAGTGGTGGGGGCAATCAGCCCCAGCATTTT
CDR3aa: CASGGGNQPQHF

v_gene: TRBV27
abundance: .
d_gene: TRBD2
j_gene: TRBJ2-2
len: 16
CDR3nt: TGTGCCAGCAGTCCTCGACTAGCGGGAGGCCCCGGGGAGCTGTTTTTT
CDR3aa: CASSPRLAGGPGELFF

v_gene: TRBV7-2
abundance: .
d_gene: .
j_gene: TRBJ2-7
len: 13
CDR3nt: TGTGCCAGCAGCTTGCCGGCGGCCTACGAGCAGTACTTC
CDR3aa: CASSLPAAYEQYF